The 25 T cell receptor beta chains given below trace back to one sample, sequenced in a study of T cells in Graves' hyperthyroidism and ophthalmopathy. Amplification targeted TCR beta CDR3 regions from RNA transcripts. A set of HTBI primers served as the primers for a first-round RT-PCR of the TCR CDR3. TCRdb called the multiplex PCR reads again in MiXCR, with one record for every CDR3 protein. The profile shows a few hundred thousand distinct CDR3 sequences, more than 45% of them singletons. Sequenced: peripheral blood or thyroid tissue (not recorded which). These receptor sequences come from a woman between 18 and 29 years old with Graves' hyperthyroidism.

The sample holds many counts of this clonotype. The V and J genes are TRBV13 and TRBJ1-1; D may be TRBD1 (6 bases). Germline-derived CDR1 and CDR2 are PRHDT and FYEKMQ (reference sequence). The CDR3 is 14 residues long. V was shortened by 6 bases and J by 1 base, with 12 bases between the two germline ends. The CDR3 region has the DNA TGTGCCAGCAGAATTACAGGGAAGAACACTGAAGCTTTCTTT. As protein: CASRITGKNTEAFF.

This clonotype has a count of ten or more. The chain is built from TRBV2 and TRBJ2-5, with D perhaps matching TRBD2 (5 bases). Germline V gene lookup returns CDR1 SNHLY and CDR2 FYNNEI. The CDR3 extends over 14 amino acids. V gave up 2 bases and J gave up 4 bases, with 11 bases separating them. The CDR3 DNA is TGTGCCAGCAGTGAACTGGGTGGAGGAGAGACCCAGTACTTC. As protein: CASSELGGGETQYF.

The gene calls are TRBV5-6 and TRBJ2-7; D could derive from TRBD1 or TRBD2 (5 bases each). The CDR3 sequence is 13 residues long. Germline V CDR1 and CDR2: SGHDT, YYEEEE. Deletions cut 7 bases from V and 4 bases from J, with 15 bases between. The CDR3 sequence is CASRSGRTYEQYF. CDR3 coding DNA: TGTGCCAGCCGCAGCGGACGGACATACGAGCAGTACTTC.

Many counts were recorded for this clonotype. One junction end does not reproduce the germline sequence, and a read error may be involved. The CDR3: CASSLVGTGNAEAFF. The CDR3 DNA reads TGTGCCAGCAGCTTAGTGGGGACAGGGAACGCTGAAGCTTTCTTT. The rearrangement uses TRBV7-2 and TRBJ1-1; TRBD1 agrees at 9 bases. The CDR3 contains 15 residues. Germline values: CDR1 SGHTA, CDR2 FQGNSA.

The sample holds one count of this clonotype. This may be a read error: a much more frequent sequence differs by one nucleotide. CDR3: CASRLIGGRPEAFF. The CDR3 nucleotides are TGTGCCAGCAGGTTAATAGGGGGAAGGCCTGAAGCTTTCTTT. The rearrangement links TRBV12-3 or TRBV12-4 to TRBJ1-1, with D possibly matching TRBD1 (6 bases). The CDR3 covers 14 residues. V shed 6 bases and J shed 6 bases, with 17 bases lying between them.

The chain links TRBV7-9 to TRBJ2-6; D is uncertain. Gene TRBJ2-4 matches the end of the DNA better, so the J call may be wrong. The CDR3 spans 12 residues. The germline CDR1 and CDR2 sequences are SEHNR and FQNEAQ (reference sequence). CDR3 in DNA: TGTGCCAGCAGCTTTCGGCGAAACATTCAGTACTTC. Its protein is CASSFRRNIQYF.

The genes are TRBV20-1 and TRBJ1-1; D might be TRBD1 (5 bases). Germline V gene lookup returns CDR1 DFQATT and CDR2 SNEGSKA (reference sequence). This CDR3 comprises 18 residues. Trimming took off 2 bases at V and 1 base at J, with 23 bases between the two ends. The chain's CDR3 is CSARSGANSRAENTEAFF. In DNA form, the CDR3 reads TGCAGTGCTAGATCCGGGGCGAATAGCAGGGCAGAGAACACTGAAGCTTTCTTT.

The rearrangement links TRBV24-1 to TRBJ2-2, with D possibly being TRBD2 (5 bases). CDR3 length equals 18 residues. Germline CDR1 KGHDR, CDR2 SFDVKD. The germline V and J ends were trimmed by 1 base and 4 bases, with 18 bases remaining between them. The CDR3 region is CATSDFTRGPSGTGELFF. The CDR3 DNA sequence: TGTGCCACCAGTGATTTCACCCGGGGTCCATCGGGCACCGGGGAGCTGTTTTTT.

This chain uses TRBV2 with TRBJ2-3, with D perhaps TRBD2 (6 bases). Trimming left V 7 bases short and J 3 bases short, with 14 bases between. The CDR3 consists of 14 residues. Germline loops: CDR1 SNHLY, CDR2 FYNNEI. CDR3 nucleotides: TGTGCCAGCATGTGGCGGGAAGTGACAGATACGCAGTATTTT. This encodes CASMWREVTDTQYF.

Only a few counts were recorded for this clonotype. The V call is TRBV9, the J call TRBJ2-1, with D perhaps given as TRBD1 or TRBD2 (5 bases each). This CDR3 comprises 13 residues. Trimming removed 0 bases at V and 11 bases at J, with 12 bases between. Germline V gives CDR1 SGDLS, CDR2 YYNGEE. DNA for the CDR3: TGTGCCAGCAGCGTAGGGTCAGAGGGGAAGCAGTTCTTC. It codes for CASSVGSEGKQFF.

At least ten counts were recorded for this clonotype. V is TRBV5-1 and J is TRBJ2-5; 10 nucleotides align to TRBD2. Germline CDR1 is SGHRS and CDR2 is YFSETQ. The length of the CDR3 is 16 residues. Losses at the gene ends were 3 bases for V and 4 bases for J; bases not matched to a gene: 9. The CDR3: CASSSLGLADTETQYF. In nucleotides, the CDR3 is TGCGCCAGCAGCTCTCTCGGACTAGCGGATACAGAGACCCAGTACTTC.

The V and J genes are TRBV29-1 and TRBJ2-2; TRBD1 aligns across 7 bases. Germline assignment: CDR1 SQVTM and CDR2 ANQGSEA. V shed 5 bases, J shed 2 bases, and the junction held 8 bases outside the gene matches. The CDR3 loop spans 15 amino acids. The CDR3 loop is CSVRAGGRNTGELFF. In DNA form, the CDR3 reads TGCAGCGTTAGGGCAGGGGGTAGAAACACCGGGGAGCTGTTTTTT.

This clonotype occurred many times. This chain links TRBV28 with TRBJ1-2, with D possibly being TRBD1 (6 bases). V shed 6 bases and J shed 1 base, with 9 bases lying between them. The CDR3 is made up of 13 amino acids. The germline gives CDR1 MDHEN, CDR2 SYDVKM. CDR3 DNA: TGTGCCAGCAGCTTCAGGGGTAACTATGGCTACACCTTC. Encoded protein: CASSFRGNYGYTF.

This clonotype has at least ten counts. The chain is built from TRBV7-9 and TRBJ1-3; TRBD1 aligns across 8 bases. The CDR3 extends over 16 amino acids. V shed 4 bases and J 4 bases; nucleotides not matched to a gene: 9. Germline values: CDR1 SEHNR, CDR2 FQNEAQ (reference sequence). CDR3 amino acids: CASSSNKDRVGNTIYF. The CDR3 DNA reads as TGTGCCAGCAGCTCCAACAAGGACAGGGTCGGAAACACCATATATTTT.

At least ten counts were recorded for this clonotype. V gene TRBV5-6 combines with J gene TRBJ1-1; a possible D gene is TRBD1 (6 bases). The CDR3 loop spans 15 amino acids. Germline V gene sequence: CDR1 SGHDT, CDR2 YYEEEE. V was shortened by 2 bases and J by 4 bases, with 15 bases between the two germline ends. The CDR3 loop is CASSFVGKGGTEAFF. The CDR3 bases are TGTGCCAGCAGCTTTGTGGGGAAGGGGGGCACTGAAGCTTTCTTT.

This clonotype was detected ten times or more. The rearrangement joins TRBV4-3 to TRBJ2-2; 11 nucleotides line up with TRBD2. Unmatched junction bases numbered 4, after V lost 4 bases and J lost 3 bases. The CDR3 is made up of 16 amino acids. Germline V gene lookup returns CDR1 LGHNA and CDR2 YSLEER. This CDR3 reads CASSLSGRADTGELFF. DNA for the CDR3: TGCGCCAGCAGCCTTAGCGGGAGGGCCGACACCGGGGAGCTGTTTTTT.

This clonotype has a count of ten or more. This chain connects TRBV2 to TRBJ2-7; D possibly corresponds to TRBD2 (6 bases). Germline V CDR1 and CDR2: SNHLY, FYNNEI. This CDR3 spans 12 amino acids. The V gene lost 8 bases and the J gene lost 1 base, with 9 bases spanning the gap. The CDR3: CASFGLSYEQYF. The CDR3 nucleotides read TGTGCCAGCTTTGGACTATCCTACGAGCAGTACTTC. Looking up the rest from reference TRBV2 and TRBJ2-7 gives the full variable domain: EPEVTQTPSHQVTQMGQEVILRCVPISNHLYFYWYRQILGQKVEFLVSFYNNEISEKSEIFDDQFSVERPDGSNFTLKIRSTKLEDSAMYFCASFGLSYEQYFGPGTRLTVT.

This sequence joins TRBV2 and TRBJ2-7; TRBD2 aligns across 7 bases. The germline V gene encodes CDR1 SNHLY and CDR2 FYNNEI. The CDR3 is 14 residues long. V trimming: 5 bases; J trimming: 5 bases; junction bases outside the gene matches: 9. The CDR3 reads CASSYSAGADEQYF. CDR3 DNA sequence: TGTGCCAGCAGTTACTCGGCGGGAGCGGACGAGCAGTACTTC.

This clonotype was counted many times. The chain employs TRBV25-1 and TRBJ1-1; D is ambiguous. V lost 6 bases and J lost 6, with 5 bases in between. Per germline, CDR1 MGHDK and CDR2 SYGVNS. CDR3 length: 10 amino acids. CDR3 in DNA: TGTGCCAGCAGGGATGCTGAAGCTTTCTTT. It specifies CASRDAEAFF.

The chain links TRBV7-8 to TRBJ2-3; D unclear. CDR1 is SGHVS, CDR2 FQNEAQ, per germline. V lost 4 bases and J 0 bases, leaving 11 bases between the germline ends. The CDR3 consists of 15 residues. CDR3 DNA: TGTGCCAGCAGCTCATACGGCGGAAGCACAGATACGCAGTATTTT. This translates into CASSSYGGSTDTQYF.

This clonotype was detected many times. The genes are TRBV20-1 and TRBJ1-2; TRBD1 matches 7 bases. This CDR3 has 18 amino acids. Germline assignment: CDR1 DFQATT and CDR2 SNEGSKA (reference sequence). V trimming: 3 bases; J trimming: 8 bases; junction bases outside the gene matches: 24. CDR3 nucleotides: TGCAGTGCTAGTCCCTGGGCAAACACCGAGGGAGGGGGCTCGGGCTACACCTTC. Amino acid sequence: CSASPWANTEGGGSGYTF.

The gene calls are TRBV29-1 and TRBJ1-2; no clear D gene. Trimming cost V 7 bases and J 0 bases, with 15 bases left between them. This CDR3 has 14 amino acids. The germline CDR1 and CDR2 sequences are SQVTM and ANQGSEA. As DNA, the CDR3 is TGCAGCGACCGTACGAAGCTTTCTAACTATGGCTACACCTTC. The encoded protein is CSDRTKLSNYGYTF.

The chain combines TRBV7-6 with TRBJ2-5, with TRBD2 matching over 8 bases. The germline gives CDR1 SGHVS, CDR2 FNYEAQ. This CDR3 region has 17 residues. Trimming cost V 3 bases and J 5 bases; bases outside gene matches: 14. The CDR3 region has the DNA TGTGCCAGCAGCTTGGAGCCGGGAGGGCCCTTGGGGGAGACCCAGTACTTC. It translates to CASSLEPGGPLGETQYF.

This clonotype was seen repeatedly, ten times or more. The chain uses TRBV4-3 and TRBJ2-5; D is ambiguous. The CDR3 consists of 15 residues. The V and J ends lost 1 base and 4 bases respectively, with 13 bases between them. Germline loops: CDR1 LGHNA, CDR2 YSLEER. The CDR3 DNA reads as TGCGCCAGCAGCCAAGTGTGGGGATCCGGAGAGACCCAGTACTTC. Amino acids: CASSQVWGSGETQYF.

This chain joins TRBV2 and TRBJ2-1, with D hard to call. The CDR3 contains 12 residues. Trimming removed 4 bases at V and 7 bases at J, with 8 bases between. Looked up from germline, CDR1 is SNHLY and CDR2 is FYNNEI. DNA of the CDR3: TGTGCCAGCAGTGCCGAGTCGAATGAGCAGTTCTTC. Protein: CASSAESNEQFF. The whole variable domain, remainder taken from reference TRBV2 and TRBJ2-1, is EPEVTQTPSHQVTQMGQEVILRCVPISNHLYFYWYRQILGQKVEFLVSFYNNEISEKSEIFDDQFSVERPDGSNFTLKIRSTKLEDSAMYFCASSAESNEQFFGPGTRLTVL.